This T cell receptor (beta chain) came from a study of T cell repertoires in cytomegalovirus infection. Overall study: Recently identified HLA-C-restricted and well-studied HLA-B-restricted CMV epitopes were used. Indications came from public TCR beta signatures; they pointed to CMV infection and to a matching HLA type.

Germline CDR1 and CDR2: SGHTA and FQGNSA. The CDR3 extends over 13 amino acids. Trimming removed 5 bases at V and 7 bases at J, with 11 bases between. Findings of the study overall: CMV-specific HLA-C-restricted TCR beta clonotypes dominated the ex vivo response. Identification of carriers of CMV plus the relevant HLA was performed using cumulative public TCR beta family frequency.

This clonotype was recorded a few times. No antigen is known for it. In TCRdb, the reads were re-called with MiXCR into one record per CDR3 protein. The sample lists some 560,000 distinct CDR3 sequences; roughly 43% were seen once. The receptor comes from a human donor in good health (CMV status not recorded). Some clones in this sample may be carry-over from other donors' samples. Material: cultured PBMCs, obtained from culture after CMV antigen stimulation. The chain combines TRBV7-2 with TRBJ2-2; no clear D gene. The CDR3 DNA is TGTGCCAGCAGCAGAGTGAACGACGGGGAGCTGTTTTTT. Its protein is CASSRVNDGELFF.